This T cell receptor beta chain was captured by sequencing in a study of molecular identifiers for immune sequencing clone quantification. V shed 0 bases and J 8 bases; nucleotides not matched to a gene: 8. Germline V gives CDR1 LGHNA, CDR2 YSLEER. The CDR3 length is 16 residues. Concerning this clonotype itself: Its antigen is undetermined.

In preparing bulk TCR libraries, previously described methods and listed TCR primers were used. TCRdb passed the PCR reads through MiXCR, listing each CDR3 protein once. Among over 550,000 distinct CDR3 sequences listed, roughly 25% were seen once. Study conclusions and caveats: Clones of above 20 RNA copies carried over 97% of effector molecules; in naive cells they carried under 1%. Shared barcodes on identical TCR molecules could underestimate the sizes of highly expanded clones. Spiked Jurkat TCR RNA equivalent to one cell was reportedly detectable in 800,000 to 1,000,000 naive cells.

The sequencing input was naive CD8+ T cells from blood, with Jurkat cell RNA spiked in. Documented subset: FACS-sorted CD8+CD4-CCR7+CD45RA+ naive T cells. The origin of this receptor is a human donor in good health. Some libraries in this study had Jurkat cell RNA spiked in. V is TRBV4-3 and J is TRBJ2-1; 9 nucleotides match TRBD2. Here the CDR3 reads CASSQDGGGAVDEQFF. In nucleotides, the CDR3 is TGCGCCAGCAGCCAAGATGGCGGGGGGGCCGTAGATGAGCAGTTCTTC.